The source of this TCR beta chain is a study of cytomegalovirus exposure and HLA in healthy donors. Whole-study results and caveats: For most TCR sequences rarity was the rule, although some public TCRs occurred in many donors.

This table comes from immunoSEQ multiplex PCR, and its TCRdb copy is limited to in-frame clones, with some not included. Of tens of thousands of clones in the sample, 80% to 95% were seen once. Concerning this clone: Its antigen is not known.

With 0 bases removed from V and 0 bases from J, the gap between germline ends came to 8 bases. The germline V gene encodes CDR1 SEHNR and CDR2 FQNEAQ (reference sequence). The CDR3 is 15 amino acids. This TCR derives from a man younger than 35 in good health and CMV-seronegative. The chain joins TRBV7-9 to TRBJ1-1; no firm D call. Sequenced sample: PBMCs. CDR3 nucleotides: TGTGCCAGCAGCTTAGCCGGACTGTTGAACACTGAAGCTTTCTTT. Amino acid sequence: CASSLAGLLNTEAFF.